This T cell receptor beta chain was sequenced for a study of blood T cell repertoires in COVID-19. For the study at large: From T cells, B-cell-depleted T cells, or PBMCs came the material, which was cDNA or gDNA.

In the source study's methods: Estimation of nucleated cell counts relied on the amplification of reference gene primers. The repertoire was sequenced with immunoSEQ multiplex PCR; TCRdb's copy has only in-frame clones and lacks some. V, J and clone size were drawn from that table, and D and trimming were deduced from the DNA. The sample carries approximately 390,000 clones, approximately 85% recorded once. This CDR3 has 13 amino acids. From germline, CDR1 is SGHDT and CDR2 YYEEEE. V shed 4 bases and J shed 1 base, with 8 bases lying between them. This clone has just one count. Participant-given clinical history determined each cohort assignment.

This receptor was obtained from a woman in her forties with acute COVID-19. The sequencing input was PBMCs or T cells enriched from blood (not recorded which). The gene calls are TRBV5-6 and TRBJ1-2; D uncertain. The CDR3 DNA follows: TGTGCCAGCAGCCTCTCCAGTAACTATGGCTACACCTTC. Residues: CASSLSSNYGYTF. Filled out from reference TRBV5-6 and TRBJ1-2, the complete variable domain reads DAGVTQSPTHLIKTRGQQVTLRCSPKSGHDTVSWYQQALGQGPQFIFQYYEEEERQRGNFPDRFSGHQFPNYSSELNVNALLLGDSALYLCASSLSSNYGYTFGSGTRLTVV.